One sample yielded the 11 T cell receptor beta chains listed below, sequenced in a study of cytomegalovirus exposure and HLA in healthy donors. Both 60 Vbeta primers and 13 Jbeta primers went into the PCR. Sequenced by immunoSEQ multiplex PCR; TCRdb stores in-frame clones only, minus some. The table has more than 100,000 clones, around 78% seen once; the top ten hold 1.5%. Specimen: PBMCs. These receptors originate from a young woman in good health and CMV-seronegative.

In DNA form, the CDR3 reads TGTGCCAGCAGTGACCGGGACAGGGACCTCCCGTACTATAGCAATCAGCCCCAGCATTTT. It translates to CASSDRDRDLPYYSNQPQHF. This chain joins TRBV6-4 and TRBJ1-5; 9 bases align to TRBD1. The ends lost 2 bases at V and 0 bases at J; junction bases unmatched: 14. CDR1 is MRHNA and CDR2 is SNTAGT in the germline V gene. The CDR3 spans 20 residues.

Only a few counts were recorded for this clone. The gene calls are TRBV25-1 and TRBJ1-2; 7 bases are shared with TRBD1. The CDR3 sequence is 16 residues long. Trimming at V came to 4 bases and at J to 6 bases, leaving 14 bases not matched to a gene. The germline V gene encodes CDR1 MGHDK and CDR2 SYGVNS. The CDR3: CASSGTTGAPLDGYTF. The CDR3 DNA reads TGTGCCAGCAGTGGAACAACAGGGGCCCCATTGGATGGCTACACCTTC.

This clone was observed once. The CDR3 region is CASSLGYRGAGDEQFF. CDR3 DNA sequence: TGCGCCAGCAGCCTTGGTTATCGGGGAGCCGGGGATGAGCAGTTCTTC. This chain uses TRBV5-1 with TRBJ2-1, with D possibly being TRBD2 (5 bases). The germline V gene encodes CDR1 SGHRS and CDR2 YFSETQ. CDR3 length: 16 residues. V was trimmed by 4 bases and J by 8 bases, leaving 22 bases between them.

V gene TRBV5-1 combines with J gene TRBJ1-1, with unresolved D. The CDR3 is 13 amino acids. Germline loops: CDR1 SGHRS, CDR2 YFSETQ. Trimming shortened V by 1 base and J by 11 bases, and 15 bases separated the two germline ends. This CDR3 is CASSLMGETEAFF. As DNA, the CDR3 is TGCGCCAGCAGCTTGATGGGCGAGACCGAGGCTTTCTTT.

This clone was observed once. This chain joins TRBV21-1 and TRBJ1-2; the D call of TRBD1 is as the table states it, not checked on the DNA. TRBV21-1 represents a pseudogene. This CDR3 contains 12 residues. CDR3 loop: CASAGLRTGYTF. DNA of the CDR3: TGTGCCAGCGCAGGGCTTCGGACTGGCTACACCTTC.

The rearrangement links TRBV7-2 to TRBJ2-5; no reliable D call. Germline V gene lookup returns CDR1 SGHTA and CDR2 FQGNSA. Trimming cost V 1 base and J 3 bases, with 6 bases left between them. The CDR3 runs 13 residues. The CDR3 loop reads CASSLVTEETQYF. The CDR3 DNA reads as TGTGCCAGCAGCTTAGTCACAGAAGAGACCCAGTACTTC. Full variable domain (missing parts from reference TRBV7-2 and TRBJ2-5): GAGVSQSPSNKVTEKGKDVELRCDPISGHTALYWYRQSLGQGLEFLIYFQGNSAPDKSGLPSDRFSAERTGGSVSTLTIQRTQQEDSAVYLCASSLVTEETQYFGPGTRLLVL.

The rearrangement joins TRBV6-6 to TRBJ1-5; D gene ambiguous. The germline V and J ends were trimmed by 2 bases and 2 bases, with 4 bases remaining between them. Germline V lookup: CDR1 MNHNY, CDR2 SVGAGI (reference sequence). This CDR3 is 13 amino acids long. CDR3 bases: TGTGCCAGCAGTTACGTAGGCAATCAGCCCCAGCATTTT. This sequence encodes CASSYVGNQPQHF.

The CDR3 bases are TGCAGCGCCCAAAGGGGCACTGGCTACACCTTC. Translating gives CSAQRGTGYTF. The chain has TRBV29-1 and TRBJ1-2, with D possibly TRBD1 on 5 matching bases. Trimming cost V 7 bases and J 7 bases, with 13 bases left between them. This CDR3 spans 11 amino acids. Per the germline V gene, CDR1 is SQVTM and CDR2 is ANQGSEA.

This clone appeared a single time. This sample includes further DNA sequences coding for the same CDR3. The gene calls are TRBV28 and TRBJ2-1; weak D call: TRBD1 (5 bases). Germline lookup yields CDR1 MDHEN and CDR2 SYDVKM. V lost 6 bases to trimming and J lost 7 bases, with 10 bases between them. The CDR3 has 12 residues. The CDR3 here is CASRSGWNEQFF. As DNA, the CDR3 is TGTGCCAGCAGATCAGGGTGGAATGAGCAGTTCTTC.

This clone has only a few counts. The rearrangement joins TRBV7-2 to TRBJ2-7, with D uncertain. CDR3 length: 11 amino acids. In germline, CDR1 is SGHTA, CDR2 FQGNSA. Trimming cost V 4 bases and J 2 bases, with 3 bases left between them. CDR3 in DNA: TGTGCCAGCAGCTCCGCCTACGAGCAGTACTTC. This sequence encodes CASSSAYEQYF.

The genes are TRBV10-2 and TRBJ2-7; D possibly corresponds to TRBD2 (5 bases). V lost 3 bases and J lost 1, with 19 bases in between. Per germline, CDR1 WSHSY and CDR2 SAAADI. This CDR3 contains 17 residues. The CDR3 reads CASSEGLLFRRSYEQYF. The CDR3 region has the DNA TGCGCCAGCAGTGAAGGTCTCCTATTTAGGAGGTCCTACGAGCAGTACTTC.